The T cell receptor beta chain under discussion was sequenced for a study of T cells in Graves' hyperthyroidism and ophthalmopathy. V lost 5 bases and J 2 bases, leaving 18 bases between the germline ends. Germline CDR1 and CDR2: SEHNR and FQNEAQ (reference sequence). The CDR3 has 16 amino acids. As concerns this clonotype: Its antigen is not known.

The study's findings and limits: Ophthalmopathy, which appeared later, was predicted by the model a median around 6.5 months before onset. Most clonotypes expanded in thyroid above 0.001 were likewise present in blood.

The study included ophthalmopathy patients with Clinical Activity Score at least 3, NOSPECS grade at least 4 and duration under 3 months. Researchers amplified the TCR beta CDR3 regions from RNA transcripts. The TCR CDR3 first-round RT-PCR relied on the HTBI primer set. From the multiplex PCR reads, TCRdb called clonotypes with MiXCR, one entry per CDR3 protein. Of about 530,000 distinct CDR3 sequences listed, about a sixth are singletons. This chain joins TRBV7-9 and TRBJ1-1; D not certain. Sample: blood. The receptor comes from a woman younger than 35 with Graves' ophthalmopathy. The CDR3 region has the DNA TGTGCCAGCAGCGCTGGGCCCCGCCGACCCAACACTGAAGCTTTCTTT. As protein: CASSAGPRRPNTEAFF.